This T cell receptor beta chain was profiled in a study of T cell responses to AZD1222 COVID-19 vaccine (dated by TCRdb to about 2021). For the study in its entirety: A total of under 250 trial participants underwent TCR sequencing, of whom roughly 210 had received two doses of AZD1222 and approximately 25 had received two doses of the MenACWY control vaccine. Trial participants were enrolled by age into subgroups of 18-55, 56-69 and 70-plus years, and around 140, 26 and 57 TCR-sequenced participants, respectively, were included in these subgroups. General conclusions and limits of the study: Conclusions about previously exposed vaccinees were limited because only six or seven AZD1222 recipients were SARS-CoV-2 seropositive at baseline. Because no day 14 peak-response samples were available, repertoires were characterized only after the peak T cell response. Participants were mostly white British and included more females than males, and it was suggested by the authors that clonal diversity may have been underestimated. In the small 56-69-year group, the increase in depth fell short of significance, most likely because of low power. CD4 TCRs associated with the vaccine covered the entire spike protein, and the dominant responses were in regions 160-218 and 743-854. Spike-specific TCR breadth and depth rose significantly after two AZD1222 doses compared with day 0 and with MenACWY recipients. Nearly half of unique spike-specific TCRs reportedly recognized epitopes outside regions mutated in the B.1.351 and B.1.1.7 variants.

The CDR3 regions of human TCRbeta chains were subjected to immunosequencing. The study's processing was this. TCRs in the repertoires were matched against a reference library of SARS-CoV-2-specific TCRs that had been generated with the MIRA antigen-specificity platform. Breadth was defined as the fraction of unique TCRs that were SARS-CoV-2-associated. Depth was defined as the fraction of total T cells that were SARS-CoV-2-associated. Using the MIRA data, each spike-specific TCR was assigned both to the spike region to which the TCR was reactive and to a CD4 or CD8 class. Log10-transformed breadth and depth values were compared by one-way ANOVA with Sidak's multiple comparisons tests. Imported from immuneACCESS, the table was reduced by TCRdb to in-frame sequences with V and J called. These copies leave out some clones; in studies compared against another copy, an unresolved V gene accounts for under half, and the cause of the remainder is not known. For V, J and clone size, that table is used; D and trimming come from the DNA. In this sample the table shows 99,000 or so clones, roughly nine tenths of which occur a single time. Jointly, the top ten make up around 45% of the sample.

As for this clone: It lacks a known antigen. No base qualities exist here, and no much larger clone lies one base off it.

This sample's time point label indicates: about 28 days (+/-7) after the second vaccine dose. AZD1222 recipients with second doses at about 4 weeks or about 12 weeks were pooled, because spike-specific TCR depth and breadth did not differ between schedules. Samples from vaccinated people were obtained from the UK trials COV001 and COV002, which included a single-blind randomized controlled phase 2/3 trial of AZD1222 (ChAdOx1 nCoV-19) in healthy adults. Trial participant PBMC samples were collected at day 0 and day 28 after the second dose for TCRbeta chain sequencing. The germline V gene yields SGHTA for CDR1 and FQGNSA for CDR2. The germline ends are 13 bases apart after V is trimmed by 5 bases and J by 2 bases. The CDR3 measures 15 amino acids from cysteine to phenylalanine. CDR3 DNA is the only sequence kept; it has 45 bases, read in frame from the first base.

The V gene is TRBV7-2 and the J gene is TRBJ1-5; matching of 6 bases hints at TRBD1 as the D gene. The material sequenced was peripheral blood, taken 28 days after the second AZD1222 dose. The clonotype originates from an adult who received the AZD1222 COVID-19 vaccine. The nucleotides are TGTGCCAGCAGCAGAGGACAGAGCGGCAATCAGCCCCAGCATTTT. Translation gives CASSRGQSGNQPQHF.